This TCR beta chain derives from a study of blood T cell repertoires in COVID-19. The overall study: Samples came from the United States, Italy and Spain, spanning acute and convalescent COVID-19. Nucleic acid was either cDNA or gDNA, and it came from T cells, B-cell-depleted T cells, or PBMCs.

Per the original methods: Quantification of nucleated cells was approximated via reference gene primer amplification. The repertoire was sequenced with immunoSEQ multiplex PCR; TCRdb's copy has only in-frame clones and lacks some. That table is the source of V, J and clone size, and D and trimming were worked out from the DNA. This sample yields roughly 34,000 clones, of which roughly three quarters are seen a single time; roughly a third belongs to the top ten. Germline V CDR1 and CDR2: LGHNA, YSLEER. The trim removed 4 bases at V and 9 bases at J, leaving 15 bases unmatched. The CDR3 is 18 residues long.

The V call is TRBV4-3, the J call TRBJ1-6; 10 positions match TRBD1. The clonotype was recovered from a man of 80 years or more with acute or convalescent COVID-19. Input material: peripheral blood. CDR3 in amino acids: CASSRRGRQGAYGSPLHF. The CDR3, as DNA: TGCGCCAGCAGCCGACGTGGTCGACAGGGGGCGTATGGTTCACCCCTCCACTTT.